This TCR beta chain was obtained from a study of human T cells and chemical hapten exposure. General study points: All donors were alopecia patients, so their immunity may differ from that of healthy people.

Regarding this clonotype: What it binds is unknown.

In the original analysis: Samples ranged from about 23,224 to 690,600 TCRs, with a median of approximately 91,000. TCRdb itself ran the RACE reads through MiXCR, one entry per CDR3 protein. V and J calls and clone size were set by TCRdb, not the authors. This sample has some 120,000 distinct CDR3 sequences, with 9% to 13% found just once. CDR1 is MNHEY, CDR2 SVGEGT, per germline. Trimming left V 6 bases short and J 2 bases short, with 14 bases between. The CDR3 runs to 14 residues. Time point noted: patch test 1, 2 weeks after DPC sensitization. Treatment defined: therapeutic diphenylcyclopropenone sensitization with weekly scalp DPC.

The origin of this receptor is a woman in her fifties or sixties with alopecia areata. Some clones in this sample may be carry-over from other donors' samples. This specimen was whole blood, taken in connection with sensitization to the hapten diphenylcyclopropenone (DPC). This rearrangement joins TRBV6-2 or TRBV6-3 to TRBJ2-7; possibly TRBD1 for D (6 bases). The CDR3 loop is CASRRRDNPYEQYF. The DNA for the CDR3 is TGTGCCAGCAGGCGCCGGGACAACCCCTACGAGCAGTACTTC.